The 26 T cell receptor beta chains in this list originate from one sample, sequenced in a study of blood T cell repertoires in COVID-19. Sequencing was performed with immunoSEQ multiplex PCR; in TCRdb, only in-frame clones are kept and a portion is missing. The repertoire holds approximately 50,000 clones, with 75% to 95% as singletons. The sequenced sample consisted of peripheral blood. These receptors originate from a man aged 35-49 years with acute or convalescent COVID-19.

The V call is TRBV4-2, the J call TRBJ1-3, with 7 bases lining up with TRBD1. V dropped 5 bases and J dropped 2; count of bases not matched to a gene: 0. From germline, CDR1 is LGHNA and CDR2 YNFKEQ. The CDR3 totals 13 residues. CDR3 sequence: CASSGTAGNTIYF. The CDR3 DNA reads TGTGCCAGCAGCGGGACAGCTGGAAACACCATATATTTT.

This clone was picked up a small number of times. The CDR3 protein is CASSPKIQLVGNTEAFF. As DNA, the CDR3 is TGTGCCAGCAGCCCTAAAATCCAATTGGTTGGGAACACTGAAGCTTTCTTT. V and J are TRBV9 and TRBJ1-1; no definite D call. There are 17 residues in the CDR3. V was pared by 4 bases and J by 1 base, with 20 bases between. Germline assignment: CDR1 SGDLS and CDR2 YYNGEE. The full variable domain, rest sourced from reference TRBV9 and TRBJ1-1, is DSGVTQTPKHLITATGQRVTLRCSPRSGDLSVYWYQQSLDQGLQFLIQYYNGEERAKGNILERFSAQQFPDLHSELNLSSLELGDSALYFCASSPKIQLVGNTEAFFGQGTRLTVV.

The chain couples TRBV4-2 to TRBJ1-1; 9 nucleotides line up with TRBD1. The germline CDR1 and CDR2 sequences are LGHNA and YNFKEQ. The CDR3 is made up of 18 amino acids. The V and J ends lost 1 base and 0 bases, in that order; junction bases with no gene match: 9. CDR3 nucleotides: TGTGCCAGCAGCCAAGTAGGGACAGGGTCCTACATGAACACTGAAGCTTTCTTT. This gives the protein CASSQVGTGSYMNTEAFF.

This clone was detected only once. The chain links TRBV11-2 to TRBJ2-7; D remains unclear. The CDR3 covers 14 residues. Germline CDR1 and CDR2: SGHAT and FQNNGV. The V end was cut by 3 bases, the J end by 2 bases, with 11 bases between. The CDR3 protein is CASSLTTLTYEQYF. CDR3 DNA: TGTGCCAGCAGCTTGACGACATTAACCTACGAGCAGTACTTC.

The chain carries TRBV2 and TRBJ1-6, with 7 positions matching TRBD1. The CDR3 is made up of 16 amino acids. Looked up from germline, CDR1 is SNHLY and CDR2 is FYNNEI. The V and J ends lost 6 bases and 6 bases, in that order; junction bases with no gene match: 11. CDR3 sequence reads: CASSLDRAHLNSPLHF. The CDR3 DNA reads TGTGCCAGCAGCCTTGACAGGGCCCACCTTAATTCACCCCTCCACTTT.

V usage is TRBV5-6 and J usage is TRBJ2-7, with 8 positions matching TRBD2. Germline CDR1 reads SGHDT; CDR2 reads YYEEEE. V dropped 0 bases and J dropped 2; count of bases not matched to a gene: 7. The CDR3 has 16 residues. CDR3 coding DNA: TGTGCCAGCAGCTTGGCGGGCGGGAGGCCCGCCTACGAGCAGTACTTC. Its translation: CASSLAGGRPAYEQYF.

V usage is TRBV19 and J usage is TRBJ2-7, with D tentatively TRBD1 (5 bases). V dropped 5 bases and J dropped 0 bases, with 11 bases sitting between them. This CDR3 has 14 residues. Per the germline V gene, CDR1 is LNHDA and CDR2 is SQIVND (reference sequence). The CDR3: CASSAGIRSYEQYF. The CDR3 coding sequence is TGTGCCAGTAGTGCAGGGATTCGCTCCTACGAGCAGTACTTC. Filled out from reference TRBV19 and TRBJ2-7, the complete variable domain reads DGGITQSPKYLFRKEGQNVTLSCEQNLNHDAMYWYRQDPGQGLRLIYYSQIVNDFQKGDIAEGYSVSREKKESFPLTVTSAQKNPTAFYLCASSAGIRSYEQYFGPGTRLTVT.

This chain links TRBV3-1 (or the pseudogene TRBV3-2) with TRBJ2-2; D is unclear. Trimming took 1 base from V and 4 from J, leaving 13 bases between them. The CDR3 is 16 residues long. CDR1 and CDR2 (germline): LGHDT, YNNKEL (reference sequence). As DNA, the CDR3 is TGTGCCAGCAGCCAAGGGCCCGCCTTAATCACCGGGGAGCTGTTTTTT. As protein: CASSQGPALITGELFF.

The chain is built from TRBV11-2 and TRBJ2-1; 8 positions match TRBD2. Germline CDR1 and CDR2: SGHAT and FQNNGV. This CDR3 spans 12 amino acids. The J segment lost 15 bases and the V segment lost 0 bases, leaving 4 bases of the junction unmatched. Here the CDR3 DNA reads TGTGCCAGCAGCTTAGAGGACGGGAGGGGGTTCTTC. This codes for CASSLEDGRGFF.

The chain has TRBV28 and TRBJ1-2, with TRBD1 as a possible D gene (6 bases). Germline V CDR1 and CDR2: MDHEN, SYDVKM. The CDR3 consists of 13 residues. V lost 2 bases to trimming and J lost 6 bases, with 10 bases between them. In DNA, the CDR3 is TGTGCCAGCAGTTTACCCAGGGGCAATGGCTACACCTTC. Its protein product is CASSLPRGNGYTF.

The V gene is TRBV24-1, the J gene TRBJ2-1; TRBD2 matches at 11 bases. The J segment lost 1 base and the V segment lost 5 bases, leaving 6 bases of the junction unmatched. CDR3 length: 17 residues. Germline loops: CDR1 KGHDR, CDR2 SFDVKD. The CDR3: CATSAVAGGHSYNEQFF. CDR3 nucleotides: TGTGCCACCAGTGCCGTAGCGGGAGGGCATTCCTACAATGAGCAGTTCTTC.

This chain connects TRBV30 to TRBJ1-2, with a tentative D call TRBD1 (6 bases). CDR3 length: 16 residues. The germline CDR1 and CDR2 sequences are GTSNPN and SVGIG (reference sequence). The V gene lost 3 bases and the J gene lost 4 bases, with 21 bases spanning the gap. CDR3 nucleotide sequence: TGTGCCTGGAGAGGGTACAGGGTTCCTATACCCTATGGCTACACCTTC. Its translation: CAWRGYRVPIPYGYTF. Based on the CDR3 plus reference TRBV30 and TRBJ1-2, the full variable domain is SQTIHQWPATLVQPVGSPLSLECTVEGTSNPNLYWYRQAAGRGLQLLFYSVGIGQISSEVPQNLSASRPQDRQFILSSKKLLLSDSGFYLCAWRGYRVPIPYGYTFGSGTRLTVV.

This chain connects TRBV7-2 to TRBJ2-5; 7 bases are a match to TRBD1. Losses at the gene ends were 5 bases for V and 4 bases for J; bases not matched to a gene: 10. The CDR3 length is 15 residues. Germline assignment: CDR1 SGHTA and CDR2 FQGNSA. The chain's CDR3 is CASSPRNSGGETQYF. In DNA form, the CDR3 reads TGTGCCAGCAGCCCACGAAACTCAGGGGGAGAGACCCAGTACTTC.

In this sample, this clone turned up a few times. J is TRBJ1-1 and V is TRBV6-5, with D uncertain. This CDR3 spans 12 amino acids. Trimming left V 2 bases short and J 8 bases short, with 9 bases between. From germline, CDR1 is MNHEY and CDR2 SVGAGI. The CDR3 is CASSYGRTEAFF. The CDR3 DNA follows: TGTGCCAGCAGTTACGGCCGCACCGAAGCTTTCTTT.

The chain recombines TRBV6-5 with TRBJ2-7, with TRBD2 as a possible D gene (6 bases). V lost 6 bases, J lost 0 bases, and 15 bases lay in between. The CDR3 spans 15 residues. Germline loops: CDR1 MNHEY, CDR2 SVGAGI. The CDR3 DNA reads as TGTGCCAGCAGGGAGGGTACTTCTAGCTCCTACGAGCAGTACTTC. Protein product: CASREGTSSSYEQYF.

V gene TRBV29-1 combines with J gene TRBJ2-1; TRBD2 agrees at 8 bases. CDR3 length: 17 residues. Germline CDR1 and CDR2: SQVTM and ANQGSEA. The J segment lost 0 bases and the V segment lost 6 bases, leaving 13 bases of the junction unmatched. CDR3 coding DNA: TGCAGCGTCGGACTAGCTCTCCTGGGAAGCTCCTACAATGAGCAGTTCTTC. Protein sequence: CSVGLALLGSSYNEQFF.

J is TRBJ1-5 and V is TRBV7-9; TRBD1 is a possible D gene (6 bases). The ends were cut back, 5 bases at V and 5 bases at J, with 13 bases in the middle. CDR3 length equals 14 residues. In germline, CDR1 is SEHNR, CDR2 FQNEAQ (reference sequence). The CDR3 DNA reads TGTGCCAGCAGCCGGGGGGACACTTATCAGCCCCAGCATTTT. This encodes CASSRGDTYQPQHF. Full variable domain (missing parts from reference TRBV7-9 and TRBJ1-5): DTGVSQNPRHKITKRGQNVTFRCDPISEHNRLYWYRQTLGQGPEFLTYFQNEAQLEKSRLLSDRFSAERPKGSFSTLEIQRTEQGDSAMYLCASSRGDTYQPQHFGDGTRLSIL.

This chain uses TRBV25-1 with TRBJ1-5; D gene ambiguous. The V and J ends lost 1 base and 2 bases respectively, with 15 bases between them. The CDR3 length is 17 residues. The germline CDR1 and CDR2 sequences are MGHDK and SYGVNS. This chain's CDR3 is CASSESSSKAGNQPQHF. The DNA for the CDR3 is TGTGCCAGCAGTGAATCATCGTCGAAAGCGGGCAATCAGCCCCAGCATTTT.

CDR3 DNA: TGTGCCAGCAGCTTGGGGGGGGGACCCCAGCATTTT. Translating gives CASSLGGGPQHF. The gene calls are TRBV5-6 and TRBJ1-5, with D perhaps TRBD1 (5 bases). Germline V gene sequence: CDR1 SGHDT, CDR2 YYEEEE. The V end was cut by 0 bases, the J end by 10 bases, with 8 bases between. The CDR3 runs 12 residues. Supplemented by reference TRBV5-6 and TRBJ1-5, the full variable domain reads DAGVTQSPTHLIKTRGQQVTLRCSPKSGHDTVSWYQQALGQGPQFIFQYYEEEERQRGNFPDRFSGHQFPNYSSELNVNALLLGDSALYLCASSLGGGPQHFGDGTRLSIL.

This chain joins TRBV5-1 and TRBJ2-3; no clear D. Germline CDR1 is SGHRS and CDR2 is YFSETQ. This CDR3 comprises 14 residues. The ends were cut back, 4 bases at V and 6 bases at J, with 15 bases in the middle. CDR3 coding DNA: TGCGCCAGCAGCCCCGGTTCCCGGTCGGATACGCAGTATTTT. Translating it yields CASSPGSRSDTQYF.

The chain has TRBV2 and TRBJ2-3, with 9 bases fitting TRBD2. The trim removed 4 bases at V and 5 bases at J, leaving 10 bases unmatched. The CDR3 covers 16 residues. In germline, CDR1 is SNHLY, CDR2 FYNNEI. CDR3 amino acids: CASSGRQREAGDTQYF. The CDR3 coding sequence is TGTGCCAGCAGTGGTAGGCAGCGGGAGGCGGGAGATACGCAGTATTTT. Full variable domain (rest looked up from reference TRBV2 and TRBJ2-3): EPEVTQTPSHQVTQMGQEVILRCVPISNHLYFYWYRQILGQKVEFLVSFYNNEISEKSEIFDDQFSVERPDGSNFTLKIRSTKLEDSAMYFCASSGRQREAGDTQYFGPGTRLTVL.

The chain uses TRBV9 and TRBJ2-3; weak D call: TRBD2 (6 bases). Trimming left V 0 bases short and J 0 bases short, with 8 bases between. This CDR3 has 15 residues. Germline V gene lookup returns CDR1 SGDLS and CDR2 YYNGEE. CDR3 bases: TGTGCCAGCAGCGTAGTAGCGGCTAGCACAGATACGCAGTATTTT. Its translation: CASSVVAASTDTQYF.

The chain has TRBV19 and TRBJ1-1, with 7 nucleotides matching TRBD1. Trimming at V came to 5 bases and at J to 0 bases, leaving 6 bases not matched to a gene. Germline V gene lookup returns CDR1 LNHDA and CDR2 SQIVND (reference sequence). The CDR3 consists of 15 residues. Here the CDR3 DNA reads TGTGCCAGTAGTGGAAGACAGGGAATGAACACTGAAGCTTTCTTT. Translating it yields CASSGRQGMNTEAFF.

This chain joins TRBV7-3 and TRBJ2-1; D gene uncertain. V shed 4 bases and J shed 10 bases, with 11 bases lying between them. The CDR3 is 12 amino acids. Per germline, CDR1 SGHTA and CDR2 FQGTGA. As DNA, the CDR3 is TGTGCCAGCAGCTCCCTTTCGAGCGAGCAGTTCTTC. Encoded protein: CASSSLSSEQFF. The complete variable domain, with remaining parts taken from reference TRBV7-3 and TRBJ2-1, reads GAGVSQTPSNKVTEKGKYVELRCDPISGHTALYWYRQSLGQGPEFLIYFQGTGAADDSGLPNDRFFAVRPEGSVSTLKIQRTERGDSAVYLCASSSLSSEQFFGPGTRLTVL.

The rearrangement uses TRBV9 and TRBJ1-1; D is possibly TRBD1 (5 bases). V was clipped by 0 bases and J by 2 bases, with 17 bases between them. CDR3 length: 17 residues. Per the germline V gene, CDR1 is SGDLS and CDR2 is YYNGEE. The CDR3 loop is CASSVGSGRVGNTEAFF. The CDR3 DNA reads TGTGCCAGCAGCGTAGGTTCAGGGAGGGTTGGAAACACTGAAGCTTTCTTT.

The chain couples TRBV10-3 to TRBJ1-2; D call uncertain. Germline-derived CDR1 and CDR2 are ENHRY and SYGVKD. Trimming took off 4 bases at V and 4 bases at J, with 10 bases between the two ends. CDR3 length: 13 residues. CDR3 nucleotide sequence: TGTGCCATCAGTGCCGGGGAGACCTATGGCTACACCTTC. Amino acids: CAISAGETYGYTF.